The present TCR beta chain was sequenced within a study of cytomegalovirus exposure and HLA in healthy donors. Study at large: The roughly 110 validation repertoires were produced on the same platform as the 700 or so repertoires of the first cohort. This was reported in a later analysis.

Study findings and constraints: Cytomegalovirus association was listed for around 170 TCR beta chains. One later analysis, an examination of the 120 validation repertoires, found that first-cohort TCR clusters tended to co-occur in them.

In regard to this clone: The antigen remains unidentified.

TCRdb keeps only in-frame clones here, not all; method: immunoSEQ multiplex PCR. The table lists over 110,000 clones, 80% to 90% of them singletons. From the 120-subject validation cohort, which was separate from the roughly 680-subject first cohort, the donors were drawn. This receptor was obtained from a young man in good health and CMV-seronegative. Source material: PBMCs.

The CDR3 DNA sequence: TGTGCCATCAGTGGAGTGTCCGGGACAGCCAACTACGAGCAGTACTTC. It specifies CAISGVSGTANYEQYF. V gene TRBV10-3 combines with J gene TRBJ2-7, with 7 bases aligning to TRBD1. The V and J ends lost 4 bases and 3 bases, in that order; junction bases with no gene match: 12. From germline, CDR1 is ENHRY and CDR2 SYGVKD. The CDR3 sequence is 16 residues long.